These 6 T cell receptor beta chains were sequenced from one sample in a study of T cells in Graves' hyperthyroidism and ophthalmopathy. It was RNA transcripts that yielded the amplified TCR beta CDR3 regions. Using the HTBI primer set, a first-round RT-PCR was run on the TCR CDR3. TCRdb re-analysed the multiplex PCR reads in MiXCR, keeping a single row per CDR3 protein. Of hundreds of thousands of distinct CDR3 sequences in the sample, around 19% were seen once. The sequencing input was blood. The receptors were sampled from a woman aged 45-65 years with Graves' hyperthyroidism that later progressed to Graves' ophthalmopathy.

This clonotype was found many times. The chain combines TRBV2 with TRBJ2-5; a possible D gene is TRBD1 (6 bases). The ends were cut back, 4 bases at V and 1 base at J, with 16 bases in the middle. Germline CDR1 SNHLY, CDR2 FYNNEI. The CDR3 extends over 16 amino acids. CDR3 sequence reads: CASSAAGALSQETQYF. The DNA for the CDR3 is TGTGCCAGCAGTGCCGCAGGGGCGCTTTCCCAAGAGACCCAGTACTTC.

This clonotype was counted many times. The chain has TRBV3-1 and TRBJ1-1; TRBD1 matches at 7 bases. CDR1 LGHDT and CDR2 YNNKEL come from the germline V gene (reference sequence). The CDR3 loop spans 14 amino acids. V lost 3 bases and J lost 0; bases outside the gene matches: 1. The CDR3 DNA sequence: TGTGCCAGCAGCCAGCAGGGGGTGAACACTGAAGCTTTCTTT. It translates to CASSQQGVNTEAFF.

Many counts were recorded for this clonotype. The V call is TRBV20-1, the J call TRBJ1-2, with 7 bases aligning to TRBD1. Germline V gene data show CDR1 as DFQATT and CDR2 as SNEGSKA (reference sequence). J gave up 5 bases and V 5 bases, and 8 bases lay outside the gene matches. The CDR3 has 13 residues. The CDR3 DNA reads TGCAGTGCTCCAGGGACAGAAGGATATGGCTACACCTTC. Encoded protein: CSAPGTEGYGYTF.

The V and J genes are TRBV20-1 and TRBJ2-3, with D hard to call. The V end lost 4 bases, the J end lost 5 bases, and 4 bases lay between the germline ends. Germline V gene data show CDR1 as DFQATT and CDR2 as SNEGSKA (reference sequence). There are 10 residues in the CDR3. The CDR3 spells CSAIRDTQYF. In DNA, the CDR3 is TGCAGTGCTATTAGAGATACGCAGTATTTT.

The CDR3 sequence is CSASTRVHEQYF. In DNA, the CDR3 is TGCAGTGCGAGCACCAGGGTACACGAGCAGTACTTC. The chain is built from TRBV20-1 and TRBJ2-7; possibly TRBD1 for D (5 bases). Germline CDR1 and CDR2: DFQATT and SNEGSKA (reference sequence). This CDR3 is built from 12 residues. The V end was cut by 6 bases, the J end by 5 bases, with 14 bases between.

The chain joins TRBV20-1 to TRBJ2-5, with D maybe TRBD1 (5 bases). V was cut by 4 bases and J by 5 bases, with 17 bases left in between. The CDR3 extends over 14 amino acids. CDR1 and CDR2 (germline): DFQATT, SNEGSKA (reference sequence). The CDR3 nucleotides read TGCAGTGCTATCTACTCAGGGAATCTGGAGACCCAGTACTTC. Residues: CSAIYSGNLETQYF.